These T cell receptor beta chains were read from a single sample in a study of identical twins. MiXCR was run by TCRdb on the 5' RACE reads, yielding one entry per CDR3 protein. The table records roughly 690,000 distinct CDR3 sequences, 21% of them present only once. In addition, the sample was reused for a study of T cells expressing NK-cell markers.

Sequencing input: PBMCs. The receptors were gathered from a woman aged 18-29 years in good health. Both conserved end residues are part of each CDR3. The order of the fields is V gene, J gene, CDR3 protein.

>TRBV7-9|TRBJ2-7
CASGETGFNEQYF
>TRBV12-3/TRBV12-4|TRBJ2-2
CASSLETSEPGELFF
>TRBV12-3/TRBV12-4|TRBJ1-1
CASSPTGRKAFF
>TRBV5-1|TRBJ2-1
CASSLEGELYNEQFF
>TRBV6-2/TRBV6-3|TRBJ2-7
CASSYSRQREMIYEQYF
>TRBV7-9|TRBJ2-1
CASSSSFIYGADEQFF
>TRBV30|TRBJ2-3
CACDPRRSYGTSAIRTDTQYF
>TRBV7-6|TRBJ2-5
CASSLAGYETQYF
>TRBV21-1|TRBJ2-5
CASSLRTRPAQETQYF
>TRBV12-3/TRBV12-4|TRBJ2-7
CASSFGTGPYEQYF
>TRBV20-1|TRBJ1-1
CSAREWAVGQSAFF
>TRBV10-3|TRBJ2-1
CAIASGGLEQFF
>TRBV5-1|TRBJ1-1
CASSSLPNTEAFF
>TRBV20-1|TRBJ2-5
CSARQGGKTQYF
>TRBV20-1|TRBJ2-7
CSAQNWDEQYF
>TRBV11-2|TRBJ2-7
CASSDPRGVVLEQYF
>TRBV18|TRBJ2-7
CASSLGTSNSYEQYF
>TRBV12-3/TRBV12-4|TRBJ2-5
CASTSRALKTQYF
>TRBV6-6|TRBJ2-5
CASRQGLTETQYF
>TRBV4-1|TRBJ2-2
CASSQPRLRGLRERTGELFF
>TRBV2|TRBJ1-2
CASSPDGYYGYTF
>TRBV12-3/TRBV12-4|TRBJ2-2
CASTARGRDTGELFF
>TRBV7-2|TRBJ2-7
CASSFPVAGGYEQYF
>TRBV24-1|TRBJ2-4
CATSDPTNIQYF
>TRBV27|TRBJ2-2
CASSHGLAGGVGELFF
>TRBV27|TRBJ2-1
CASSGKWQTLGDEQFF
>TRBV14|TRBJ2-1
CASSRVYGTNEQFF
>TRBV15|TRBJ2-7
CATSRDLGQDYEQYF
>TRBV20-1|TRBJ2-3
CSATLAGVWHTQYF
>TRBV12-3/TRBV12-4|TRBJ2-7
CASRLGLAELDEQYF
>TRBV7-6|TRBJ2-3
CASSPTTGYDTQYF
>TRBV6-5|TRBJ2-7
CASRTLYEQYF
>TRBV6-2/TRBV6-3|TRBJ1-1
CASSYSISYTEAFF
>TRBV20-1|TRBJ2-7
CSAREGQGAGEQYF
>TRBV7-2|TRBJ1-1
CASSPRQGLSTEAFF
>TRBV5-5|TRBJ2-7
CASSSAASEQYF
>TRBV29-1|TRBJ2-7
CSVESFGGPYEQYF